The 21 T cell receptor beta chains in this list originate from one sample, sequenced in a study of cytomegalovirus exposure and HLA in healthy donors. Primers: 60 Vbeta forward and 13 Jbeta reverse. Repertoires were generated with immunoSEQ multiplex PCR, while TCRdb's copy carries only in-frame clones and drops some. The sample contains about 140,000 clones, about 84% of which appear only once. Sequencing was carried out using PBMCs. Source of these receptors: a man in his fifties in good health and CMV-seronegative.

Only a few counts were recorded for this clone. This specimen includes other DNA sequences encoding the same CDR3. The genes are TRBV25-1 and TRBJ1-1; TRBD1 is a possible D gene (5 bases). V was clipped by 6 bases and J by 1 base, with 9 bases between them. This CDR3 has 13 residues. Germline CDR1 reads MGHDK; CDR2 reads SYGVNS. CDR3 residues: CASSATGNTEAFF. In nucleotides, the CDR3 is TGTGCCAGCAGCGCAACAGGGAACACTGAAGCTTTCTTT.

In DNA, the CDR3 is TGCAGCGTCGACAGGACAGGGGACTACAATGAGCAGTTCTTC. Protein sequence: CSVDRTGDYNEQFF. The chain recombines TRBV29-1 with TRBJ2-1, with 9 nucleotides matching TRBD1. Germline V gives CDR1 SQVTM, CDR2 ANQGSEA. J gave up 3 bases and V 6 bases, and 6 bases lay outside the gene matches. The CDR3 sequence is 14 residues long.

The chain uses TRBV7-9 and TRBJ2-3; 8 bases match TRBD1. CDR1 and CDR2 (germline): SEHNR, FQNEAQ (reference sequence). Trimming removed 5 bases from V and 0 bases from J; junction bases left unmatched: 4. The CDR3 totals 15 residues. CDR3 DNA: TGTGCCAGCAGCGGGGGACAGGCCAGCACAGATACGCAGTATTTT. Its protein is CASSGGQASTDTQYF.

The V gene is TRBV5-4, the J gene TRBJ2-3, with 14 nucleotides matching TRBD2. V dropped 5 bases and J dropped 3; count of bases not matched to a gene: 8. This CDR3 spans 17 amino acids. Germline values: CDR1 SGHNT, CDR2 YYREEE (reference sequence). The CDR3 protein is CASRSRLAGGVTDTQYF. CDR3 coding DNA: TGTGCCAGCAGGTCCAGACTAGCGGGAGGGGTTACAGATACGCAGTATTTT.

The chain carries TRBV5-4 and TRBJ1-1; possible D gene TRBD1, 5 bases. V lost 4 bases and J lost 4, with 20 bases in between. The germline CDR1 and CDR2 sequences are SGHNT and YYREEE (reference sequence). This CDR3 has 16 amino acids. This CDR3 reads CASSAGGRGMGTEAFF. For the CDR3, the DNA is TGTGCCAGCAGCGCTGGGGGGAGGGGAATGGGCACTGAAGCTTTCTTT.

The V gene is TRBV2, the J gene TRBJ2-1, with a possible D match to TRBD2 (6 bases). V was clipped by 5 bases and J by 0 bases, with 11 bases between them. The CDR3 contains 15 residues. Per the germline V gene, CDR1 is SNHLY and CDR2 is FYNNEI. CDR3 protein: CASSIAESSYNEQFF. As DNA, the CDR3 is TGTGCCAGCAGTATAGCGGAATCCTCCTACAATGAGCAGTTCTTC.

The V gene is TRBV7-2, the J gene TRBJ2-1; TRBD1 agrees at 7 bases. The germline gives CDR1 SGHTA, CDR2 FQGNSA. This CDR3 comprises 14 residues. With V trimmed by 5 bases and J by 3 bases, 4 bases remained unmatched. The CDR3 DNA is TGTGCCAGCAGCCGCGACAGGGACTACAATGAGCAGTTCTTC. It encodes CASSRDRDYNEQFF.

This clone appeared once. The chain combines TRBV2 with TRBJ2-3; tentative D call: TRBD1 (6 bases). V was trimmed by 1 base and J by 0 bases, leaving 8 bases between them. Germline CDR1 reads SNHLY; CDR2 reads FYNNEI. The CDR3 sequence is 15 residues long. CDR3 DNA: TGTGCCAGCAGTGAAGGGGGACATAGCACAGATACGCAGTATTTT. It encodes CASSEGGHSTDTQYF.

The chain carries TRBV15 and TRBJ2-5, with TRBD1 matching over 8 bases. The V segment lost 2 bases and the J segment 5 bases; nucleotides outside the gene matches: 7. The germline V gene has CDR1 LNHNV and CDR2 YYDKDF (reference sequence). CDR3 length: 15 residues. Written as DNA, the CDR3 is TGTGCCACCAGCAGAAATTCAGGGGGCTGGGAGACCCAGTACTTC. It codes for CATSRNSGGWETQYF.

V and J are TRBV11-1 and TRBJ2-1, with 10 positions matching TRBD1. V shed 5 bases and J 3 bases; nucleotides not matched to a gene: 4. From germline, CDR1 is SGHAT and CDR2 FQDESV (reference sequence). CDR3 size: 15 residues. The CDR3 DNA is TGTGCCAGCAGCAACCGGGACAGGGGCTACAATGAGCAGTTCTTC. Amino acid sequence: CASSNRDRGYNEQFF.

The chain recombines TRBV5-6 with TRBJ2-1; the match to TRBD2 covers 14 bases. With V trimmed by 4 bases and J by 5 bases, 8 bases remained unmatched. CDR1 and CDR2 from the germline V gene are SGHDT and YYEEEE. The CDR3 consists of 17 residues. CDR3 in amino acids: CASSPPPGLAGDNEQFF. The CDR3 bases are TGTGCCAGCAGCCCGCCCCCGGGACTAGCGGGAGACAATGAGCAGTTCTTC.

The chain carries TRBV5-1 and TRBJ2-1; tentatively, D is TRBD2 (5 bases). V was pared by 6 bases and J by 0 bases, with 13 bases between. Germline V gives CDR1 SGHRS, CDR2 YFSETQ. The CDR3 runs to 15 residues. Here the CDR3 reads CASNRGGSSYNEQFF. CDR3 bases: TGCGCCAGCAATCGTGGTGGGAGCTCCTACAATGAGCAGTTCTTC.

This clone was counted once. This chain joins TRBV5-1 and TRBJ2-3; D is unclear. The germline CDR1 and CDR2 sequences are SGHRS and YFSETQ. The CDR3 loop spans 13 amino acids. Trimming left V 7 bases short and J 0 bases short, with 9 bases between. This CDR3 is CASSEPSTDTQYF. Written as DNA, the CDR3 is TGCGCCAGCTCGGAGCCTAGCACAGATACGCAGTATTTT.

This chain joins TRBV19 and TRBJ2-1, with TRBD2 matching 7 bases. The CDR3 length is 15 residues. From germline, CDR1 is LNHDA and CDR2 SQIVND (reference sequence). V gave up 7 bases and J gave up 1 base; unmatched junction bases: 7. The CDR3 nucleotides read TGTGCCAGTACCCTTGGGAGGGGTTCCTACAATGAGCAGTTCTTC. Its protein is CASTLGRGSYNEQFF.

In DNA, the CDR3 is TGTGCCAGCAGCTTAGATCCGGCTAGCGGGGGGAGGGAGACCCAGTACTTC. It encodes CASSLDPASGGRETQYF. The V call is TRBV11-2, the J call TRBJ2-5, with 11 nucleotides matching TRBD2. CDR3 length: 17 amino acids. V shed 0 bases, J shed 5 bases, and the junction held 8 bases outside the gene matches. The germline CDR1 and CDR2 sequences are SGHAT and FQNNGV.

The chain combines TRBV6-1 with TRBJ2-3; 14 bases are shared with TRBD2. The germline CDR1 and CDR2 sequences are MNHNS and SASEGT. V was clipped by 4 bases and J by 6 bases; unmatched bases: 6. The CDR3 extends over 16 amino acids. The CDR3 region is CASSAGTSGSIDTQYF. The CDR3, as DNA: TGTGCCAGCAGTGCGGGGACTAGCGGGAGTATCGATACGCAGTATTTT.

The sample holds a few counts of this clone. This sequence joins TRBV6-5 and TRBJ1-1, with D possibly matching TRBD1 (6 bases). Germline V lookup: CDR1 MNHEY, CDR2 SVGAGI. The V gene lost 5 bases and the J gene lost 0 bases, with 10 bases spanning the gap. The CDR3 runs to 14 residues. The CDR3, as DNA: TGTGCCAGCAGTCCGGGGGGCATGAACACTGAAGCTTTCTTT. It codes for CASSPGGMNTEAFF.

CDR3: CASSPRQGQYEQYF. The CDR3, as DNA: TGTGCCAGCAGCCCGAGACAGGGGCAGTACGAGCAGTACTTC. V usage is TRBV6-5 and J usage is TRBJ2-7, with 8 bases matching TRBD1. Per germline, CDR1 MNHEY and CDR2 SVGAGI. Losses at the gene ends were 6 bases for V and 4 bases for J; bases not matched to a gene: 8. The CDR3 spans 14 residues.

The J gene is TRBJ1-2, the V gene TRBV15; D ambiguous. V was cut by 0 bases and J by 4 bases, with 9 bases left in between. The CDR3 length is 14 residues. Germline V gives CDR1 LNHNV, CDR2 YYDKDF (reference sequence). The CDR3 region is CATSRDGSRYGYTF. The CDR3 region has the DNA TGTGCCACCAGCAGAGACGGGTCCCGCTATGGCTACACCTTC.

This clone has only one observation. V and J are TRBV12-5 and TRBJ1-4; possible D gene TRBD1, 5 bases. CDR3 length: 13 residues. With 8 bases removed from V and 2 bases from J, the gap between germline ends came to 9 bases. Germline loops: CDR1 LGHNT, CDR2 FRNRAP. For the CDR3, the DNA is TGTGCTAGTCCCCGACAGACTAATGAAAAACTGTTTTTT. It translates to CASPRQTNEKLFF.

This clone has a handful of counts. This rearrangement joins TRBV2 to TRBJ2-1; D gene ambiguous. Trimming pared 3 bases from V and 10 bases from J, leaving 16 bases between. From germline, CDR1 is SNHLY and CDR2 FYNNEI. The CDR3 sequence is 14 residues long. CDR3 amino acids: CASSDFSRLGEQFF. CDR3 bases: TGTGCCAGCAGTGATTTTTCGAGGTTAGGAGAGCAGTTCTTC. Full variable domain (rest looked up from reference TRBV2 and TRBJ2-1): EPEVTQTPSHQVTQMGQEVILRCVPISNHLYFYWYRQILGQKVEFLVSFYNNEISEKSEIFDDQFSVERPDGSNFTLKIRSTKLEDSAMYFCASSDFSRLGEQFFGPGTRLTVL.